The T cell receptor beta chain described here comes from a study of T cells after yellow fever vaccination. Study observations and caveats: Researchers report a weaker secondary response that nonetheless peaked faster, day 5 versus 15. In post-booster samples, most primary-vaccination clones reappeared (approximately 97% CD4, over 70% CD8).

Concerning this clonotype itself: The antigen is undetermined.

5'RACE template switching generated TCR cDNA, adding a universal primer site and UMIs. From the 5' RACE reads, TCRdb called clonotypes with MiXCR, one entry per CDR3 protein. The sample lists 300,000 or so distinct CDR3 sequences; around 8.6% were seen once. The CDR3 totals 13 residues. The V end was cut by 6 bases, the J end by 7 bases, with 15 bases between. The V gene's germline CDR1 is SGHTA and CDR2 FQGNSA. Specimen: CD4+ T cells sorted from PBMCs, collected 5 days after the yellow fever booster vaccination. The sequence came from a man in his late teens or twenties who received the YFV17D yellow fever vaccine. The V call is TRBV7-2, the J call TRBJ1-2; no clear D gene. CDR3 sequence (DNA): TGTGCCAGCAGTTCCTCAGCGGGCCTTGGCTACACCTTC. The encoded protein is CASSSSAGLGYTF.